Listed here is a single T cell receptor (beta chain). Its antigen remains unidentified. This entry belongs to a study of T cell responses to AZD1222 COVID-19 vaccine. General observations from the study: Just five or six AZD1222 recipients were seropositive at baseline. Along spike, vaccine-associated CD4 TCRs were found throughout, with dominance at 160-218 and 743-854. Every sample of the repertoires postdated the peak T cell response. Close to half of all spike-specific TCRs reportedly target regions of the variants that are unmutated.

CDR3 length: 14 amino acids. Germline V lookup: CDR1 LGHDT, CDR2 YNNKEL (reference sequence). V gave up 6 bases and J gave up 8 bases, with 16 bases separating them. TCRdb's copy holds only in-frame clones and misses some; the assay was immunoSEQ multiplex PCR. This repertoire shows some 150,000 clones, 90% found once; its top ten account for less than 2%. The specimen comprised peripheral blood, sampled on day 0 of AZD1222 vaccination. The chain joins TRBV3-1 (or the pseudogene TRBV3-2) to TRBJ1-4; D perhaps matches TRBD1 (5 bases). This TCR derives from an adult in good health. Written as DNA, the CDR3 is TGTGCCAGCAGAGGGGACTCCTCGGGGGAAAAACTGTTTTTT. This codes for CASRGDSSGEKLFF.